This passage covers 25 T cell receptor beta chains from one sample sequenced in a study of shared clonotypes between healthy human individuals. The table came from immunoSEQ multiplex PCR; TCRdb's copy has only in-frame clones and leaves some out. The data hold some 1,600,000 clones, with around 98% observed a single time. Material for sequencing was naive CD4+ T cells sorted from blood. This sample's subset: CD45RA+ positively selected. These TCRs come from a man aged 25 to 40 in good health.

Remarks on this clone: Other DNA sequences in the same sample also yield this CDR3. The chain employs TRBV18 and TRBJ2-7; perhaps TRBD2 as D (5 bases). The CDR3 sequence is 14 residues long. The V end was cut by 0 bases, the J end by 2 bases, with 8 bases between. Germline V CDR1 and CDR2: KGHSH, LQKENI. CDR3 amino acids: CASSPPSGTYEQYF. As DNA, the CDR3 is TGTGCCAGCTCACCACCGTCCGGGACCTACGAGCAGTACTTC.

V usage is TRBV27 and J usage is TRBJ2-1; possibly TRBD1 for D (6 bases). Looked up from germline, CDR1 is MNHEY and CDR2 is SMNVEV (reference sequence). With 2 bases removed from V and 7 bases from J, the gap between germline ends came to 12 bases. The CDR3 has 14 amino acids. Here the CDR3 reads CASSLQGNGNEQFF. In DNA, the CDR3 is TGTGCCAGCAGTTTACAGGGGAACGGGAATGAGCAGTTCTTC.

The V call is TRBV5-1, the J call TRBJ2-2; D is possibly TRBD2 (6 bases). The length of the CDR3 is 16 residues. V was cut by 0 bases and J by 5 bases, with 14 bases left in between. Germline V gene lookup returns CDR1 SGHRS and CDR2 YFSETQ. The CDR3 region is CASSLGQVAATGELFF. The DNA for the CDR3 is TGCGCCAGCAGCTTGGGTCAGGTAGCGGCGACCGGGGAGCTGTTTTTT.

V usage is TRBV9 and J usage is TRBJ1-4; the D gene is possibly TRBD1 (6 bases). Trimming took 3 bases from V and 8 from J, leaving 20 bases between them. Germline-derived CDR1 and CDR2 are SGDLS and YYNGEE. This CDR3 has 16 amino acids. CDR3 region: CASSGNPGTLNEKLFF. The CDR3 DNA reads as TGTGCCAGCAGCGGGAACCCCGGGACATTAAACGAAAAACTGTTTTTT.

This chain connects TRBV5-1 to TRBJ2-7, with D possibly matching TRBD1 (5 bases). CDR3 length equals 12 residues. V gave up 6 bases and J gave up 0 bases, with 7 bases separating them. Germline CDR1 and CDR2: SGHRS and YFSETQ. This CDR3 is CASTDNSYEQYF. In DNA form, the CDR3 reads TGCGCCAGCACGGACAACTCCTACGAGCAGTACTTC.

To note about this clone: The sample carries other DNA sequences with the same CDR3. This chain joins TRBV11-3 and TRBJ2-3; D not certain. Germline V CDR1 and CDR2: SGHNT, YENEEA. The CDR3 has 14 amino acids. V lost 1 base and J 2 bases, leaving 7 bases between the germline ends. CDR3: CASSLGPNTDTQYF. CDR3 nucleotides: TGTGCCAGCAGCTTAGGACCGAACACAGATACGCAGTATTTT.

V gene TRBV4-1 combines with J gene TRBJ2-7; TRBD1 or TRBD2 may be the D gene (5 bases each). The V end lost 1 base, the J end lost 6 bases, and 13 bases lay between the germline ends. The CDR3 loop spans 14 amino acids. The germline CDR1 and CDR2 sequences are MGHRA and YSYEKL. DNA for the CDR3: TGCGCCAGCAGCCAAGTCAAGGTCGGGACCGAGCAGTACTTC. The encoded protein is CASSQVKVGTEQYF.

The chain recombines TRBV9 with TRBJ2-2, with 8 nucleotides matching TRBD2. The V segment lost 4 bases and the J segment 5 bases; nucleotides outside the gene matches: 4. The CDR3 covers 14 residues. Germline V CDR1 and CDR2: SGDLS, YYNGEE. The CDR3 loop is CASSREGRTGELFF. CDR3 bases: TGTGCCAGCAGCCGGGAGGGGCGGACCGGGGAGCTGTTTTTT.

The chain carries TRBV28 and TRBJ2-3, with a weak D call TRBD2 (6 bases). The germline gives CDR1 MDHEN, CDR2 SYDVKM. The ends were cut back, 4 bases at V and 11 bases at J, with 10 bases in the middle. This CDR3 has 11 residues. Here the CDR3 reads CASSSQEGQYF. The DNA for the CDR3 is TGTGCCAGCAGTTCGCAGGAGGGGCAGTATTTT.

The chain joins TRBV18 to TRBJ2-5; no clear D gene. CDR1 and CDR2 (germline): KGHSH, LQKENI. The CDR3 runs 13 residues. V was shortened by 1 base and J by 3 bases, with 6 bases between the two germline ends. CDR3 DNA sequence: TGTGCCAGCTCACCACTCCTAAAAGAGACCCAGTACTTC. It is translated as CASSPLLKETQYF.

The chain employs TRBV7-6 and TRBJ2-1; 10 nucleotides match TRBD2. Germline CDR1 reads SGHVS; CDR2 reads FNYEAQ. CDR3 size: 16 residues. The V gene end was trimmed by 3 bases and the J gene end by 4 bases; junction bases not matched to a gene: 6. As DNA, the CDR3 is TGTGCCAGCAGCTTTAGTTGGACTAGCGGTTACAATGAGCAGTTCTTC. Translated, it gives CASSFSWTSGYNEQFF. Full variable domain (rest looked up from reference TRBV7-6 and TRBJ2-1): GAGVSQSPRYKVTKRGQDVALRCDPISGHVSLYWYRQALGQGPEFLTYFNYEAQQDKSGLPNDRFSAERPEGSISTLTIQRTEQRDSAMYRCASSFSWTSGYNEQFFGPGTRLTVL.

The CDR3 sequence: CASSHREAHSYEQYF. The DNA of the CDR3 is TGCGCCAGCAGCCATAGGGAGGCCCACTCCTACGAGCAGTACTTC. The chain combines TRBV4-1 with TRBJ2-7; weak D call: TRBD2 (6 bases). The germline V and J ends were trimmed by 3 bases and 0 bases, with 12 bases remaining between them. Germline CDR1 is MGHRA and CDR2 is YSYEKL. CDR3 length equals 15 residues.

This sequence joins TRBV4-1 and TRBJ1-5; D unclear. With 0 bases removed from V and 2 bases from J, the gap between germline ends came to 11 bases. Germline assignment: CDR1 MGHRA and CDR2 YSYEKL. This CDR3 region has 16 residues. CDR3 residues: CASSQDYAVRNQPQHF. CDR3 DNA: TGCGCCAGCAGCCAAGATTATGCAGTCCGCAATCAGCCCCAGCATTTT.

The chain links TRBV5-1 to TRBJ1-2; no reliable D call. V gave up 1 base and J gave up 2 bases, with 6 bases separating them. CDR1 is SGHRS, CDR2 YFSETQ, per germline. The CDR3 consists of 13 residues. CDR3 region: CASSLNINYGYTF. CDR3 DNA: TGCGCCAGCAGCTTGAACATAAACTATGGCTACACCTTC.

The J gene is TRBJ2-5, the V gene TRBV2; 10 bases line up with TRBD2. CDR1 and CDR2 from the germline V gene are SNHLY and FYNNEI. This CDR3 has 16 amino acids. J lost 5 bases, V lost 4 bases, and 10 bases had no gene match. CDR3 residues: CASSGALAGGRETQYF. Written as DNA, the CDR3 is TGTGCCAGCAGTGGGGCCTTAGCGGGAGGTAGGGAGACCCAGTACTTC.

The chain carries TRBV5-6 and TRBJ2-3; 8 bases fit TRBD2. CDR1 is SGHDT, CDR2 YYEEEE, per germline. The CDR3 sequence is 15 residues long. V trimming: 1 base; J trimming: 1 base; junction bases outside the gene matches: 2. CDR3 sequence: CASSLLTSGTDTQYF. Written as DNA, the CDR3 is TGTGCCAGCAGCTTGCTGACTAGCGGCACAGATACGCAGTATTTT.

This chain links TRBV29-1 with TRBJ2-1; D gene ambiguous. The germline gives CDR1 SQVTM, CDR2 ANQGSEA. This CDR3 region has 12 residues. V lost 4 bases and J 7 bases, leaving 11 bases between the germline ends. CDR3 nucleotides: TGCAGCGTTGGATCCGTAGTGAATGAGCAGTTCTTC. Amino acids: CSVGSVVNEQFF.

This chain connects TRBV18 to TRBJ1-1, with no clear D. Germline-derived CDR1 and CDR2 are KGHSH and LQKENI. The V gene lost 1 base and the J gene lost 6 bases, with 9 bases spanning the gap. The CDR3 has 13 amino acids. The CDR3 DNA reads as TGTGCCAGCTCACCACTACAAGCTGCTGAAGCTTTCTTT. Encoded protein: CASSPLQAAEAFF.

V usage is TRBV5-1 and J usage is TRBJ2-2, with 11 bases matching TRBD1. The CDR3 consists of 16 residues. CDR1 and CDR2 from the germline V gene are SGHRS and YFSETQ. V dropped 4 bases and J dropped 5; count of bases not matched to a gene: 7. Here the CDR3 DNA reads TGCGCCAGCAGCGCCCTGGGACAGGGGGGAACCGGGGAGCTGTTTTTT. Its protein product is CASSALGQGGTGELFF. The whole variable domain, remainder taken from reference TRBV5-1 and TRBJ2-2, is KAGVTQTPRYLIKTRGQQVTLSCSPISGHRSVSWYQQTPGQGLQFLFEYFSETQRNKGNFPGRFSGRQFSNSRSEMNVSTLELGDSALYLCASSALGQGGTGELFFGEGSRLTVL.

V and J are TRBV6-9 and TRBJ1-1, with D perhaps TRBD1 (5 bases). Trimming cost V 10 bases and J 1 base, with 16 bases left between them. The CDR3 loop spans 14 amino acids. In germline, CDR1 is MNHGY, CDR2 SVAAGI. The CDR3 nucleotides read TGTGCCAACCGTCCGGGACGGAGGAACACTGAAGCTTTCTTT. Protein sequence: CANRPGRRNTEAFF.

V usage is TRBV21-1 and J usage is TRBJ2-5. TRBV21-1 is reported as a pseudogene. The CDR3 has 11 amino acids. CDR3 nucleotide sequence: TGTGCCAGCAGCAAATCAGAGACCCAGTACTTC. It yields the protein CASSKSETQYF.

The chain employs TRBV7-2 and TRBJ2-3; no reliable D call. V was pared by 2 bases and J by 4 bases, with 7 bases between. Germline assignment: CDR1 SGHTA and CDR2 FQGNSA. This CDR3 comprises 13 residues. Here the CDR3 DNA reads TGTGCCAGCAGCTTATCGGGCGCAGATACGCAGTATTTT. This translates into CASSLSGADTQYF.

As DNA, the CDR3 is TGTGCCACCAGCAGAGACCTACAGGGTCTGGGCGACAATCAGCCCCAGCATTTT. Protein product: CATSRDLQGLGDNQPQHF. The V and J genes are TRBV15 and TRBJ1-5; D is perhaps TRBD1 (6 bases). V gave up 0 bases and J gave up 3 bases, with 18 bases separating them. In germline, CDR1 is LNHNV, CDR2 YYDKDF (reference sequence). CDR3 length: 18 residues.

The chain has TRBV29-1 and TRBJ2-3; D is ambiguous. This CDR3 has 12 residues. V was cut by 7 bases and J by 2 bases, with 10 bases left in between. CDR1 SQVTM and CDR2 ANQGSEA come from the germline V gene. The CDR3 bases are TGCAGCGGTAGTAGAGACACAGATACGCAGTATTTT. Protein product: CSGSRDTDTQYF.

The chain combines TRBV5-8 with TRBJ1-2; 10 bases map to TRBD1. The CDR3 is 15 residues long. V was clipped by 4 bases and J by 3 bases; unmatched bases: 6. In germline, CDR1 is SGHTS, CDR2 YDEGEE. The CDR3 loop is CASSVSGTGDYGYTF. The CDR3 bases are TGTGCCAGCAGCGTCTCCGGGACAGGGGACTATGGCTACACCTTC.